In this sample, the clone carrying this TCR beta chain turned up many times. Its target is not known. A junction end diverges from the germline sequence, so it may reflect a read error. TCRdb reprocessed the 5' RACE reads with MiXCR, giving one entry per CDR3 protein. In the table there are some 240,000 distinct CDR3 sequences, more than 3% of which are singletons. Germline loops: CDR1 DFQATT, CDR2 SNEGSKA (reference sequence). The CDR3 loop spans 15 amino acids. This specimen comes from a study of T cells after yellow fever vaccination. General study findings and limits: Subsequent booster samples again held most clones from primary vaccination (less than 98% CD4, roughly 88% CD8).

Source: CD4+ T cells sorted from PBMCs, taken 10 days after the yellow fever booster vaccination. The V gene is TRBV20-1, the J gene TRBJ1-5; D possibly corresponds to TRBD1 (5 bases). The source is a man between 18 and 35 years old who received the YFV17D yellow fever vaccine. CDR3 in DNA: TGCAGTGCGAGAGACAGAGTTAATAGCAATCAGCCCCAGCATTTT. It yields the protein CSARDRVNSNQPQHF.